The 32 T cell receptor beta chains reported below all come from one sample, sequenced in a study of T-cell reconstitution after alpha-beta-depleted transplantation in children. Construction of the TCRbeta library involved unique molecular identifiers. TCRdb redid the calling of the PCR reads with MiXCR, one entry per CDR3 protein. This table has roughly 120,000 distinct CDR3 sequences, under 25% appearing once. Material: PBMCs, mostly from graft donor cells, obtained 180 days after TCRalphabeta/CD19-depleted stem cell transplant. These receptors were taken from a male patient between 2 and 10 years old who had a stem cell transplant for chronic granulomatous disease, so the T cells may come from the graft donor.

This clonotype was counted ten times or more. The chain carries TRBV29-1 and TRBJ1-2, with 7 bases aligning to TRBD1. The length of the CDR3 is 13 residues. The V and J ends lost 7 bases and 6 bases, in that order; junction bases with no gene match: 11. Germline CDR1 SQVTM, CDR2 ANQGSEA. The CDR3, as DNA: TGCAGCGCCAGGTCCAGGGGGGTCGATGGCTACACCTTC. It codes for CSARSRGVDGYTF.

The table lists this clonotype with a few counts. J is TRBJ2-3 and V is TRBV20-1, with 7 bases lining up with TRBD1. CDR3 length: 14 residues. CDR1 is DFQATT, CDR2 SNEGSKA, per germline (reference sequence). CDR3 sequence reads: CSTKTGVFTDTQYF. The CDR3 coding sequence is TGCAGCACCAAAACAGGGGTTTTCACAGATACGCAGTATTTT.

This clonotype has just a few counts. This chain links TRBV10-3 with TRBJ1-5; D is unclear. The CDR3 consists of 14 residues. Germline V gene sequence: CDR1 ENHRY, CDR2 SYGVKD. V gave up 10 bases and J gave up 0 bases, with 13 bases separating them. For the CDR3, the DNA is TGTGCCACCTCGGACTTAGATAGCAATCAGCCCCAGCATTTT. Translation gives CATSDLDSNQPQHF.

This clonotype was counted at least ten times. V is TRBV20-1 and J is TRBJ1-4; TRBD1 might be the D (5 bases). Germline values: CDR1 DFQATT, CDR2 SNEGSKA (reference sequence). V was clipped by 0 bases and J by 10 bases, with 18 bases between them. The CDR3 length is 15 residues. CDR3 nucleotide sequence: TGCAGTGCTAGAGATCTGGAGGGGAGGGAAGGAAAACTGTTTTTT. This translates into CSARDLEGREGKLFF.

This clonotype showed up many times. The V call is TRBV20-1, the J call TRBJ2-1; 10 nucleotides match TRBD2. Germline V gene data show CDR1 as DFQATT and CDR2 as SNEGSKA (reference sequence). The CDR3 has 15 amino acids. V gave up 2 bases and J gave up 7 bases; unmatched junction bases: 8. In DNA form, the CDR3 reads TGCAGTGCTAGAAGGAAAAGCGGGGGGGCGAATGAGCAGTTCTTC. It yields the protein CSARRKSGGANEQFF.

The V and J genes are TRBV28 and TRBJ2-1; the D is unclear. With 3 bases removed from V and 8 bases from J, the gap between germline ends came to 8 bases. Looked up from germline, CDR1 is MDHEN and CDR2 is SYDVKM. The CDR3 extends over 12 amino acids. CDR3 sequence: CASSFLGDEQFF. Here the CDR3 DNA reads TGTGCCAGCAGTTTTTTAGGAGATGAGCAGTTCTTC. The full variable domain, in which reference TRBV28 and TRBJ2-1 provide the parts outside the CDR3, is DVKVTQSSRYLVKRTGEKVFLECVQDMDHENMFWYRQDPGLGLRLIYFSYDVKMKEKGDIPEGYSVSREKKERFSLILESASTNQTSMYLCASSFLGDEQFFGPGTRLTVL.

The chain combines TRBV11-2 with TRBJ1-1; D is possibly TRBD1 (6 bases). CDR3 length: 14 residues. Germline CDR1 and CDR2: SGHAT and FQNNGV. V was cut by 2 bases and J by 1 base, with 8 bases left in between. Here the CDR3 reads CASSLTGSNTEAFF. CDR3 in DNA: TGTGCCAGCAGCTTAACAGGGTCGAACACTGAAGCTTTCTTT.

The chain uses TRBV30 and TRBJ1-1; D possibly corresponds to TRBD1 (5 bases). The CDR3 has 15 amino acids. The germline gives CDR1 GTSNPN, CDR2 SVGIG (reference sequence). Trimming pared 0 bases from V and 5 bases from J, leaving 16 bases between. CDR3 sequence: CAWSVSSQGSTEAFF. The CDR3 DNA reads TGTGCCTGGAGTGTTTCGTCGCAGGGTTCGACTGAAGCTTTCTTT.

This clonotype showed up many times. The chain recombines TRBV4-1 with TRBJ2-7; D is perhaps TRBD1 (6 bases). V lost 4 bases and J 5 bases, leaving 15 bases between the germline ends. Germline V gene data show CDR1 as MGHRA and CDR2 as YSYEKL. The CDR3 consists of 14 residues. Written as DNA, the CDR3 is TGCGCCAGCAGCCCCCGGAACAGGGACAACGAGCAGTACTTC. Its translation is CASSPRNRDNEQYF.

This clonotype has a count of ten or more. The rearrangement joins TRBV7-8 to TRBJ2-7, with unresolved D. The CDR3 loop spans 11 amino acids. Germline values: CDR1 SGHVS, CDR2 FQNEAQ. Trimming pared 5 bases from V and 3 bases from J, leaving 5 bases between. CDR3: CASSRLYEQYF. Here the CDR3 DNA reads TGTGCCAGCAGCCGCCTCTACGAGCAGTACTTC.

This clonotype was recorded a few times. The chain has TRBV5-1 and TRBJ1-2; no firm D call. This CDR3 contains 15 residues. The V gene lost 0 bases and the J gene lost 1 base, with 10 bases spanning the gap. The germline gives CDR1 SGHRS, CDR2 YFSETQ. CDR3 bases: TGCGCCAGCAGCTTGGGGACGGCCTTTAACTATGGCTACACCTTC. It encodes CASSLGTAFNYGYTF.

At least ten counts were recorded for this clonotype. V is TRBV12-3 or TRBV12-4 and J is TRBJ1-6; D remains unclear. Deletions cut 3 bases from V and 3 bases from J, with 12 bases between. This CDR3 region has 16 residues. The CDR3 sequence: CASSFRAPYYNSPLHF. The DNA for the CDR3 is TGTGCCAGCAGTTTTAGGGCACCCTACTATAATTCACCCCTCCACTTT.

This clonotype was found a few times. The V and J genes are TRBV12-3 or TRBV12-4 and TRBJ2-6, with D possibly TRBD2 on 6 matching bases. This CDR3 is built from 17 residues. Trimming shortened V by 7 bases and J by 2 bases, and 18 bases separated the two germline ends. The CDR3 spells CASTSLRRGPGANVLTF. As DNA, the CDR3 is TGTGCCAGCACCTCGCTCAGGCGGGGCCCTGGGGCCAACGTCCTGACTTTC.

This chain uses TRBV20-1 with TRBJ1-1, with 7 positions matching TRBD1. There are 19 residues in the CDR3. The germline V gene encodes CDR1 DFQATT and CDR2 SNEGSKA (reference sequence). The junction had 20 bases not matched to a gene; V was cut back by 1 base and J by 3 bases. CDR3 loop: CSARVLFSGRGLVDTEAFF. In DNA form, the CDR3 reads TGCAGTGCTAGAGTCCTGTTTTCGGGCAGGGGGTTGGTGGACACTGAAGCTTTCTTT.

This clonotype was observed a few times. The CDR3 loop reads CSAQTSVEQFF. Here the CDR3 DNA reads TGCAGTGCCCAGACTAGTGTTGAGCAGTTCTTC. The chain combines TRBV20-1 with TRBJ2-1; the D gene is possibly TRBD2 (6 bases). Germline lookup yields CDR1 DFQATT and CDR2 SNEGSKA (reference sequence). The CDR3 consists of 11 residues. Trimming removed 6 bases at V and 9 bases at J, with 12 bases between.

The chain combines TRBV7-2 with TRBJ2-7; weak D call: TRBD1 (6 bases). The CDR3 totals 16 residues. V lost 1 base and J 6 bases, leaving 19 bases between the germline ends. Germline CDR1 and CDR2: SGHTA and FQGNSA. DNA of the CDR3: TGTGCCAGCAGCTTAGGGGTGAACAGGGTGGGCGGCGAGCAGTACTTC. Protein sequence: CASSLGVNRVGGEQYF.

V and J are TRBV7-2 and TRBJ2-5, with D hard to call. The CDR3 sequence is 10 residues long. V lost 10 bases, J lost 4 bases, and 7 bases lay in between. Germline CDR1 SGHTA, CDR2 FQGNSA. CDR3 amino acids: CAIQTETQYF. The CDR3 DNA is TGTGCCATCCAGACAGAGACCCAGTACTTC.

The chain has TRBV7-9 and TRBJ1-5, with TRBD1 identical over 9 bases. Germline assignment: CDR1 SEHNR and CDR2 FQNEAQ (reference sequence). This CDR3 spans 15 amino acids. V shed 5 bases, J shed 4 bases, and the junction held 6 bases outside the gene matches. This chain's CDR3 is CASSTGQGRNQPQHF. The CDR3 DNA sequence: TGTGCCAGCAGCACGGGACAGGGCCGAAATCAGCCCCAGCATTTT.

This clonotype was seen a handful of times. The V and J genes are TRBV20-1 and TRBJ2-7; weak D call: TRBD2 (6 bases). Germline assignment: CDR1 DFQATT and CDR2 SNEGSKA (reference sequence). The CDR3 covers 15 residues. The V end lost 0 bases, the J end lost 2 bases, and 14 bases lay between the germline ends. The CDR3 loop is CSARDPLASTYEQYF. The CDR3 coding sequence is TGCAGTGCTAGAGATCCACTAGCCTCAACCTACGAGCAGTACTTC.

This clonotype was detected a few times. The chain has TRBV29-1 and TRBJ2-5; 8 bases map to TRBD2. Trimming at V came to 5 bases and at J to 0 bases, leaving 8 bases not matched to a gene. The CDR3 covers 15 residues. Germline assignment: CDR1 SQVTM and CDR2 ANQGSEA. The CDR3 coding sequence is TGCAGCGTTACCGCTAGCGGGTGGTACCAAGAGACCCAGTACTTC. As protein: CSVTASGWYQETQYF.

This clonotype was seen many times. The V call is TRBV7-2, the J call TRBJ2-5; D is possibly TRBD1 (5 bases). Germline lookup yields CDR1 SGHTA and CDR2 FQGNSA. The CDR3 extends over 14 amino acids. Trimming shortened V by 4 bases and J by 5 bases, and 14 bases separated the two germline ends. The CDR3 region has the DNA TGTGCCAGCAGCTCCCCGATAGGGGTGGAGACCCAGTACTTC. Protein: CASSSPIGVETQYF.

This chain links TRBV12-3 or TRBV12-4 with TRBJ1-6; the D is unclear. V lost 2 bases and J 7 bases, leaving 9 bases between the germline ends. The CDR3 loop spans 14 amino acids. CDR3 nucleotides: TGTGCCAGCAGTTTACTACGGACCAATTCACCCCTCCACTTT. Its protein is CASSLLRTNSPLHF.

V gene TRBV9 combines with J gene TRBJ2-7; 7 bases fit TRBD1. Unmatched junction bases numbered 9, after V lost 0 bases and J lost 3 bases. Germline CDR1 is SGDLS and CDR2 is YYNGEE. The CDR3 contains 16 residues. The CDR3 reads CASSVAPTGVNYEQYF. CDR3 in DNA: TGTGCCAGCAGCGTAGCCCCAACAGGGGTGAACTACGAGCAGTACTTC.

This clonotype has at least ten counts. V usage is TRBV29-1 and J usage is TRBJ1-1; no definite D call. Trimming pared 5 bases from V and 4 bases from J, leaving 8 bases between. CDR3 length: 11 residues. Germline values: CDR1 SQVTM, CDR2 ANQGSEA. This chain's CDR3 is CSVYRATEAFF. CDR3 sequence (DNA): TGCAGCGTTTACCGGGCCACTGAAGCTTTCTTT.

The chain recombines TRBV12-3 or TRBV12-4 with TRBJ2-3, with D perhaps TRBD2 (5 bases). The CDR3 runs 15 residues. V dropped 3 bases and J dropped 1 base, with 11 bases sitting between them. The CDR3 loop reads CASSFGGGRTDTQYF. CDR3 nucleotide sequence: TGTGCCAGCAGTTTCGGTGGAGGTCGCACAGATACGCAGTATTTT.

This chain joins TRBV5-8 and TRBJ1-2, with D perhaps matching TRBD1 (5 bases). V was pared by 2 bases and J by 8 bases, with 16 bases between. The germline CDR1 and CDR2 sequences are SGHTS and YDEGEE. This CDR3 region has 14 residues. The CDR3 is CASSFERRGGGYTF. The DNA for the CDR3 is TGTGCCAGCAGCTTCGAAAGGCGGGGCGGCGGCTACACCTTC. Using reference TRBV5-8 and TRBJ1-2 for the parts outside the CDR3, the full variable domain is EAGVTQSPTHLIKTRGQQATLRCSPISGHTSVYWYQQALGLGLQFLLWYDEGEERNRGNFPPRFSGRQFPNYSSELNVNALELEDSALYLCASSFERRGGGYTFGSGTRLTVV.

Ten or more counts support this clonotype. The rearrangement uses TRBV7-6 and TRBJ2-2, with unresolved D. This CDR3 has 18 residues. V was clipped by 1 base and J by 0 bases, with 15 bases between them. Per the germline V gene, CDR1 is SGHVS and CDR2 is FNYEAQ. The CDR3 loop is CASSLEAPVQANTGELFF. The CDR3 nucleotides read TGTGCCAGCAGCTTAGAGGCCCCAGTCCAGGCGAACACCGGGGAGCTGTTTTTT.

This clonotype was seen many times. The J gene is TRBJ2-7, the V gene TRBV20-1; 9 bases agree with TRBD2. CDR1 DFQATT and CDR2 SNEGSKA come from the germline V gene (reference sequence). The V segment lost 1 base and the J segment 5 bases; nucleotides outside the gene matches: 12. This CDR3 spans 16 amino acids. The CDR3 DNA reads as TGCAGTGCTAGAGGTCTAAGGCTAGCGGGGAATGACGAGCAGTACTTC. Residues: CSARGLRLAGNDEQYF.

In this sample, this clonotype turned up a few times. The chain uses TRBV12-3 or TRBV12-4 and TRBJ2-2; no reliable D call. This CDR3 is built from 15 residues. V shed 2 bases and J shed 0 bases, with 7 bases lying between them. The CDR3 is CASSLSGANTGELFF. The CDR3 coding sequence is TGTGCCAGCAGTTTATCCGGCGCGAACACCGGGGAGCTGTTTTTT.

There are many counts of this clonotype. CDR3 sequence (DNA): TGCAGCGTTACCAGGGGCAATGAGCAGTTCTTC. Its translation is CSVTRGNEQFF. The chain combines TRBV29-1 with TRBJ2-1; D is possibly TRBD1 (6 bases). The CDR3 covers 11 residues. V shed 5 bases and J shed 6 bases, with 8 bases lying between them. Germline loops: CDR1 SQVTM, CDR2 ANQGSEA.

This chain links TRBV12-3 or TRBV12-4 with TRBJ2-7, with D possibly being TRBD1 (6 bases). Trimming stripped 4 bases from V and 4 bases from J, with 23 bases between. The CDR3 runs to 17 residues. CDR3 sequence reads: CASSYSMTGPSSYEQYF. CDR3 nucleotide sequence: TGTGCCAGCAGTTACTCGATGACAGGCCCGAGTTCTTACGAGCAGTACTTC.

The J gene is TRBJ2-1, the V gene TRBV20-1, with D possibly matching TRBD2 (6 bases). Looked up from germline, CDR1 is DFQATT and CDR2 is SNEGSKA (reference sequence). CDR3 length: 14 residues. V shed 6 bases and J shed 0 bases, with 12 bases lying between them. The CDR3 here is CSAIAVSSYNEQFF. The CDR3 bases are TGCAGTGCAATAGCGGTTAGCTCCTACAATGAGCAGTTCTTC.